This TCR beta chain derives from a study of T cells after yellow fever vaccination. Study-wide context: Fractions with few cells were prepared using SMART-Seq v4 Ultra Low Input. The study, taken as a whole, reports: High-abundance clonotypes from the bulk population could contaminate FACS-sorted repertoires. A weaker but faster secondary response was observed, peaking on day 5 versus 15.

The ends were cut back, 5 bases at V and 0 bases at J, with 10 bases in the middle. CDR1 DFQATT and CDR2 SNEGSKA come from the germline V gene (reference sequence). The CDR3 totals 13 residues. Worth noting for this clonotype: Its cognate antigen is unknown.

Making TCR cDNA involved 5'RACE template switching, which added UMIs and a universal primer site. Each CDR3 protein gets one entry after TCRdb re-called the 5' RACE reads with MiXCR. Found here are under 700,000 distinct CDR3 sequences, around 16% of them singletons; the top ten hold 17%. Sample: PBMCs, taken 5 days after the first yellow fever vaccination. The TCR sequence derives from a man younger than 35 who received the YFV17D yellow fever vaccine. The rearrangement links TRBV20-1 to TRBJ1-2, with D unresolved. DNA of the CDR3: TGCAGTGCTTCCAGGAATGCTAACTATGGCTACACCTTC. It encodes CSASRNANYGYTF.